The 20 T cell receptor beta chains presented below share a single source sample, sequenced in a study of tumor-infiltrating lymphocytes in primary liver carcinoma. Out of unsorted whole blood came the blood RNA, and germline DNA was extracted as well. A constant-region primer primed TCR beta cDNA synthesis from 500 to 550 ng of total RNA. Nested multiplex PCR, run for three rounds with slightly modified ARM-PCR, yielded TCR beta libraries. PCR rounds one and two used TRBV1-TRBV30 forward primers with a C-beta reverse primer for around 11 cycles each. TCRdb re-analysed the multiplex PCR reads in MiXCR, keeping a single row per CDR3 protein. The sample contains around 330,000 distinct CDR3 sequences, about 60% of which appear only once. The sample consisted of peripheral blood. The source of these receptors is a middle-aged man with primary liver carcinoma and hepatitis B virus infection.

At least ten counts were recorded for this clonotype. V is TRBV6-5 and J is TRBJ2-1, with 7 bases that match TRBD2. The length of the CDR3 is 15 residues. From germline, CDR1 is MNHEY and CDR2 SVGAGI. J lost 7 bases, V lost 5 bases, and 11 bases had no gene match. CDR3 sequence: CASSRSGALGNEQFF. CDR3 coding DNA: TGTGCCAGCAGTCGCAGCGGGGCCCTGGGGAATGAGCAGTTCTTC.

Comments on this clonotype: At one end the junction does not follow the germline gene, possibly because of a read error. V is TRBV12-3 or TRBV12-4 and J is TRBJ2-2; TRBD1 matches 8 bases. CDR3 length equals 15 residues. This CDR3 reads CTSSLQGGGTGELFF. CDR3 nucleotide sequence: TGTACCAGCAGTTTACAGGGGGGAGGCACCGGGGAGCTGTTTTTT.

With regard to this clonotype: A read error is possible here, since a much larger clone lies one base away. CDR3 nucleotide sequence: TGTGCCAGCAGCTCTCAGGGGCACTACAACACCGGGGAGCTGTTTTTT. This translates into CASSSQGHYNTGELFF. The J gene is TRBJ2-2, the V gene TRBV5-4, with a possible D match to TRBD1 (6 bases). The CDR3 contains 16 residues. Trimming removed 3 bases from V and 2 bases from J, with 14 bases in between. Germline V gene sequence: CDR1 SGHNT, CDR2 YYREEE (reference sequence).

As concerns this clonotype: This likely comes from a read error, as the CDR3 has no conserved phenylalanine or tryptophan at its end. This chain joins TRBV13 and TRBJ1-6; D unresolved. V gave up 4 bases and J gave up 8 bases, with 18 bases separating them. The CDR3 totals 16 residues. Germline V gene sequence: CDR1 PRHDT, CDR2 FYEKMQ (reference sequence). The CDR3 here is CASSSPGDRGDSPLHL. The CDR3 DNA sequence: TGTGCCAGCAGCTCACCCGGGGATAGAGGCGATTCACCCCTCCACCTT.

To note about this clonotype: This is likely a read error, given that the CDR3 carries no conserved phenylalanine or tryptophan at its end. The chain couples TRBV7-8 to TRBJ2-7; D is possibly TRBD2 (6 bases). Trimming left V 5 bases short and J 4 bases short, with 21 bases between. Per germline, CDR1 SGHVS and CDR2 FQNEAQ. The CDR3 spans 16 residues. The chain's CDR3 is CASSALAGGLGYEQYL. CDR3 coding DNA: TGTGCCAGCAGCGCCCTTGCCGGGGGACTTGGGTACGAGCAGTACCTC.

As to this clonotype: Possible read error: a much larger clone is one base away. This chain joins TRBV14 and TRBJ2-7, with 9 bases that match TRBD2. Germline CDR1 SGHDN, CDR2 FVKESK. The CDR3 is 16 amino acids. The CDR3 region has the DNA TGTACCAGCAGCCAGAGCTTGGGAGCGGGAGGTTACGAGCAGTACTTC. It is translated as CTSSQSLGAGGYEQYF.

The rearrangement uses TRBV5-1 and TRBJ2-1; TRBD2 matches 16 bases. The CDR3 spans 16 residues. Germline V gene data show CDR1 as SGHRS and CDR2 as YFSETQ. J lost 7 bases, V lost 4 bases, and 5 bases had no gene match. CDR3 in amino acids: CASSQGLAGGPNEQFF. CDR3 DNA sequence: TGCGCCAGCAGCCAGGGACTAGCGGGAGGGCCGAATGAGCAGTTCTTC.

This chain's CDR3 is CASSLAGTPSGNTIYF. CDR3 nucleotides: TGTGCCAGCAGCTTAGCCGGGACACCTTCTGGAAACACCATATATTTT. The chain uses TRBV7-9 and TRBJ1-3, with D possibly being TRBD1 (6 bases). Germline assignment: CDR1 SEHNR and CDR2 FQNEAQ (reference sequence). The CDR3 extends over 16 amino acids. Between the trimmed V and J ends, which lost 0 bases and 1 base, there was a span of 10 bases.

About this clonotype itself: At one end the junction does not follow the germline gene, possibly because of a read error. The rearrangement links TRBV4-3 to TRBJ2-5; 7 nucleotides line up with TRBD2. The CDR3 covers 15 residues. CDR1 LGHNA and CDR2 YSLEER come from the germline V gene. CDR3 sequence reads: CTSSQYLAEEKTQYF. The CDR3 region has the DNA TGCACCAGCAGCCAATATCTAGCGGAGGAAAAGACCCAGTACTTC.

This clonotype was seen a handful of times. The chain carries TRBV5-6 and TRBJ2-7; a possible D gene is TRBD1 (5 bases). Trimming left V 0 bases short and J 3 bases short, with 10 bases between. Germline CDR1 reads SGHDT; CDR2 reads YYEEEE. The CDR3 has 14 residues. The CDR3: CASSLGGRDYEQYF. The CDR3 nucleotides are TGTGCCAGCAGCTTGGGTGGCAGGGACTACGAGCAGTACTTC. The full variable domain, its missing parts supplied by reference TRBV5-6 and TRBJ2-7, is DAGVTQSPTHLIKTRGQQVTLRCSPKSGHDTVSWYQQALGQGPQFIFQYYEEEERQRGNFPDRFSGHQFPNYSSELNVNALLLGDSALYLCASSLGGRDYEQYFGPGTRLTVT.

In regard to this clonotype: At one of its ends the junction is not consistent with the germline gene, which may arise from a read error. The V and J genes are TRBV24-1 and TRBJ2-3, with 9 bases fitting TRBD2. The CDR3 has 14 amino acids. CDR1 and CDR2 (germline): KGHDR, SFDVKD. CDR3 bases: TGTGTCACCAGTGATCCTAGCGGGACGGATACGCAGTATTTT. The encoded protein is CVTSDPSGTDTQYF.

In regard to this clonotype: An end of the junction does not agree with germline; a read error may underlie this. The chain uses TRBV11-2 and TRBJ2-3, with a tentative D call TRBD2 (5 bases). Germline loops: CDR1 SGHAT, CDR2 FQNNGV. The CDR3 covers 12 residues. The CDR3 sequence: CASSTGWGTQYF. The CDR3 coding sequence is TGTGCCAGCAGCACGGGGTGGGGTACGCAGTACTTT.

About this clonotype itself: Relative to the germline gene, one junction end is altered; a read error may explain this. This chain joins TRBV29-1 and TRBJ2-2, with D perhaps being TRBD1 or TRBD2 (6 bases each). The CDR3 is 15 residues long. Germline CDR1 is SQVTM and CDR2 is ANQGSEA. CDR3 region: CSVGGTYSNTGELFF. The CDR3, as DNA: TGCAGTGTTGGCGGGACATACTCGAACACCGGGGAGCTGTTTTTT.

With regard to this clonotype: Given a much more abundant clone one base away, this may be a read error. This chain connects TRBV25-1 to TRBJ2-3; D not resolved. The V end lost 6 bases, the J end lost 4 bases, and 8 bases lay between the germline ends. The CDR3 covers 12 residues. Germline values: CDR1 MGHDK, CDR2 SYGVNS. The CDR3 reads CASSSISDTQYF. In DNA form, the CDR3 reads TGTGCCAGCAGCTCGATCTCAGATACGCAGTATTTT.

The rearrangement links TRBV12-3 or TRBV12-4 to TRBJ1-5, with 7 bases lining up with TRBD1. The junction had 15 bases not matched to a gene; V was cut back by 10 bases and J by 6 bases. CDR3 length: 15 residues. CDR3 nucleotide sequence: TGTGCCAACAGACAGGGACAGTGGATAAGTCAGCCCCAGCATTTT. Translated, it gives CANRQGQWISQPQHF.

The chain's CDR3 is CASTIADFVYEQFF. In DNA form, the CDR3 reads TGTGCCAGCACCATAGCAGACTTTGTGTATGAGCAGTTCTTC. V and J are TRBV6-2 or TRBV6-3 and TRBJ2-1; no reliable D call. The germline V gene has CDR1 MNHEY and CDR2 SVGEGT. Trimming took off 7 bases at V and 8 bases at J, with 18 bases between the two ends. This CDR3 region has 14 residues.

A word on this clonotype: A read error may produce the germline difference seen at one junction end. CDR3 DNA: TGTGCCAGCACCTCACTGCTGGACTATGGCTACACTTTC. This codes for CASTSLLDYGYTF. V is TRBV12-3 or TRBV12-4 and J is TRBJ1-2; no clear D. The CDR3 has 13 amino acids.

A few counts support this clonotype. The conserved phenylalanine or tryptophan is not found at the CDR3 terminus, so this likely reflects a read error. Because the CDR3's place on the DNA is in doubt, the DNA is left out and the CDR3 is given as listed by TCRdb. J is TRBJ2-7 and V is TRBV19; the DNA was not compared with TRBD2, the D call given in the table. Germline V gives CDR1 LNHDA, CDR2 SQIVND (reference sequence). The CDR3 is 13 residues long, ends included. The CDR3 protein is CASSPRAGGEQYL.

The rearrangement links TRBV30 to TRBJ2-5; 7 bases line up with TRBD1. The ends lost 2 bases at V and 10 bases at J; junction bases unmatched: 16. Looked up from germline, CDR1 is GTSNPN and CDR2 is SVGIG (reference sequence). The CDR3 is 15 residues long. The CDR3, as DNA: TGTGCCTGGAGTCCCCGGAACAGGGGTGTGAAGATCCAGTACTTC. Translated: CAWSPRNRGVKIQYF. Based on the CDR3 plus reference TRBV30 and TRBJ2-5, the full variable domain is SQTIHQWPATLVQPVGSPLSLECTVEGTSNPNLYWYRQAAGRGLQLLFYSVGIGQISSEVPQNLSASRPQDRQFILSSKKLLLSDSGFYLCAWSPRNRGVKIQYFGPGTRLLVL.

About this clonotype: The junction and the germline gene differ at one end; a read error may be behind it. The gene calls are TRBV5-5 and TRBJ2-7; TRBD1 matches 8 bases. Germline CDR1 SGHKS, CDR2 YYEKEE (reference sequence). The CDR3 covers 14 residues. In DNA, the CDR3 is TGTGCCAGCAGCTTGGGACAGGGGTTGAACGAGCAGCACTTC. Its protein product is CASSLGQGLNEQHF.